These 27 T cell receptor beta chains share one sample of origin, sequenced in a study of identical twins. TCRdb re-called the 5' RACE reads through MiXCR, storing one row per CDR3 protein. The table records around 220,000 distinct CDR3 sequences, roughly 10% of them present only once. Sample: memory T cells sorted from blood. The receptor set was obtained from a man between 50 and 59 years old in good health.

This clonotype was seen repeatedly, ten times or more. The chain uses TRBV12-3 or TRBV12-4 and TRBJ2-6; TRBD1 matches 7 bases. CDR3 length: 16 amino acids. V gave up 4 bases and J gave up 2 bases; unmatched junction bases: 5. The CDR3 region has the DNA TGTGCCAGCAGTTCAGACAGGGCTGCTGGGGCCAACGTCCTGACTTTC. This sequence encodes CASSSDRAAGANVLTF.

This clonotype was found many times. This chain connects TRBV20-1 to TRBJ1-2, with 7 bases that match TRBD1. Germline CDR1 and CDR2: DFQATT and SNEGSKA (reference sequence). The CDR3 totals 16 residues. V dropped 3 bases and J dropped 4; count of bases not matched to a gene: 14. The CDR3 reads CSARPPGTELGYGYTF. The DNA for the CDR3 is TGCAGTGCTAGGCCCCCGGGGACAGAGCTCGGCTATGGCTACACCTTC.

This clonotype was found a few times. The V call is TRBV6-4, the J call TRBJ2-6, with a weak D call TRBD2 (6 bases). Germline CDR1 reads MRHNA; CDR2 reads SNTAGT. The length of the CDR3 is 15 residues. The germline V and J ends were trimmed by 10 bases and 1 base, with 14 bases remaining between them. This CDR3 is CAIPNGGSGANVLTF. CDR3 nucleotides: TGTGCCATACCTAACGGGGGTTCTGGGGCCAACGTCCTGACTTTC.

This clonotype was seen at least ten times. V usage is TRBV3-1 and J usage is TRBJ2-3; 8 nucleotides match TRBD2. Losses at the gene ends were 6 bases for V and 2 bases for J; bases not matched to a gene: 10. This CDR3 is built from 16 residues. In germline, CDR1 is LGHDT, CDR2 YNNKEL (reference sequence). The CDR3, as DNA: TGTGCCAGCAGTCCCGCGGGAGGCCTTATCACAGATACGCAGTATTTT. It is translated as CASSPAGGLITDTQYF.

This clonotype appeared many times. The junction departs from germline at one end; a sequencing error may be responsible. The chain combines TRBV11-2 with TRBJ2-2; the match to TRBD1 covers 8 bases. This CDR3 has 14 amino acids. CDR1 and CDR2 from the germline V gene are SGHAT and FQNNGV. The CDR3 sequence: CASSLRQGSGELFF. DNA of the CDR3: TGCGCCAGCAGCTTAAGACAGGGGAGCGGGGAGCTGTTTTTT.

This clonotype has a count of ten or more. This chain uses TRBV7-2 with TRBJ2-5; D gene unclear. Germline CDR1 and CDR2: SGHTA and FQGNSA. V was cut by 2 bases and J by 5 bases, with 3 bases left in between. The CDR3 sequence is 11 residues long. The CDR3 reads CASSLWETQYF. For the CDR3, the DNA is TGTGCCAGCAGCTTATGGGAGACCCAGTACTTC.

This clonotype was seen repeatedly, ten times or more. The chain employs TRBV4-2 and TRBJ2-2, with unresolved D. Germline-derived CDR1 and CDR2 are LGHNA and YNFKEQ. The ends were cut back, 7 bases at V and 4 bases at J, with 16 bases in the middle. The CDR3 covers 15 residues. CDR3 in DNA: TGTGCCAGCACGGTCTCAGTCTCAGGCACCGGGGAGCTGTTTTTT. Its protein product is CASTVSVSGTGELFF.

This clonotype has just a few counts. The rearrangement links TRBV11-2 to TRBJ2-4; D might be TRBD2 (7 bases). The CDR3 runs 14 residues. CDR1 and CDR2 from the germline V gene are SGHAT and FQNNGV. The germline V and J ends were trimmed by 4 bases and 6 bases, with 13 bases remaining between them. CDR3 DNA: TGTGCCAGCAGCTCAAGGGGGGGGCTAAACATTCAGTACTTC. As protein: CASSSRGGLNIQYF. Full variable domain (remainder filled in from reference TRBV11-2 and TRBJ2-4): EAGVAQSPRYKIIEKRQSVAFWCNPISGHATLYWYQQILGQGPKLLIQFQNNGVVDDSQLPKDRFSAERLKGVDSTLKIQPAKLEDSAVYLCASSSRGGLNIQYFGAGTRLSVL.

V and J are TRBV5-4 and TRBJ1-2, with D perhaps matching TRBD1 (5 bases). This CDR3 has 14 amino acids. The V end was cut by 0 bases, the J end by 4 bases, with 10 bases between. Germline-derived CDR1 and CDR2 are SGHNT and YYREEE (reference sequence). CDR3 loop: CASSLAFGGYGYTF. In nucleotides, the CDR3 is TGTGCCAGCAGCTTGGCCTTTGGGGGCTATGGCTACACCTTC.

This clonotype has ten or more counts. This rearrangement joins TRBV27 to TRBJ2-5; D may be TRBD2 (5 bases). Germline V gene sequence: CDR1 MNHEY, CDR2 SMNVEV (reference sequence). The CDR3 loop spans 14 amino acids. V lost 3 bases and J 5 bases, leaving 13 bases between the germline ends. The DNA for the CDR3 is TGTGCCAGCAGTTTTACGGGGAAGTCGGAGACCCAGTACTTC. Its protein product is CASSFTGKSETQYF.

The rearrangement links TRBV28 to TRBJ2-7; TRBD1 matches at 10 bases. The V and J ends lost 6 bases and 3 bases, in that order; junction bases with no gene match: 11. The CDR3 contains 16 residues. The germline CDR1 and CDR2 sequences are MDHEN and SYDVKM. The CDR3 region has the DNA TGTGCCAGCAGCTCGCCGGGACAGGGGCTTATCTACGAGCAGTACTTC. Translated: CASSSPGQGLIYEQYF.

This clonotype was counted only a few times. The chain has TRBV4-3 and TRBJ1-6; the D gene is possibly TRBD1 (5 bases). In germline, CDR1 is LGHNA, CDR2 YSLEER. The CDR3 consists of 15 residues. Trimming pared 0 bases from V and 6 bases from J, leaving 9 bases between. Written as DNA, the CDR3 is TGCGCCAGCAGCCAAGAGGGGACGATTAATTCACCCCTCCACTTT. This encodes CASSQEGTINSPLHF.

This clonotype was detected only a few times. J is TRBJ1-6 and V is TRBV27, with D possibly being TRBD1 (5 bases). The V end was cut by 7 bases, the J end by 10 bases, with 17 bases between. CDR1 and CDR2 from the germline V gene are MNHEY and SMNVEV (reference sequence). The CDR3 contains 14 residues. This CDR3 is CASKLEGDDSPLHF. In nucleotides, the CDR3 is TGTGCCAGCAAACTGGAAGGGGACGACTCACCCCTCCACTTT.

There are a few counts of this clonotype. V is TRBV10-3 and J is TRBJ2-7, with TRBD1 identical over 12 bases. V lost 6 bases and J lost 4; bases outside the gene matches: 4. The CDR3 consists of 14 residues. Germline values: CDR1 ENHRY, CDR2 SYGVKD. The CDR3 nucleotides read TGTGCCATCAGGACGGGACAGGGGGCTTACGAGCAGTACTTC. Amino acid sequence: CAIRTGQGAYEQYF.

DNA for the CDR3: TGTGCCAGCAGTGACCAAACACTCGTAGGGACCCAGTACTTC. It is translated as CASSDQTLVGTQYF. The V gene is TRBV2, the J gene TRBJ2-5, with unresolved D. With 3 bases removed from V and 7 bases from J, the gap between germline ends came to 15 bases. Looked up from germline, CDR1 is SNHLY and CDR2 is FYNNEI. The CDR3 is 14 amino acids. The variable domain in full, with the rest retrieved from reference TRBV2 and TRBJ2-5, is EPEVTQTPSHQVTQMGQEVILRCVPISNHLYFYWYRQILGQKVEFLVSFYNNEISEKSEIFDDQFSVERPDGSNFTLKIRSTKLEDSAMYFCASSDQTLVGTQYFGPGTRLLVL.

At least ten counts were recorded for this clonotype. The chain employs TRBV6-1 and TRBJ1-1; TRBD1 aligns across 8 bases. The CDR3 contains 16 residues. The trim removed 8 bases at V and 6 bases at J, leaving 17 bases unmatched. CDR1 MNHNS and CDR2 SASEGT come from the germline V gene. CDR3 in amino acids: CASRTTRQGKGSEAFF. The CDR3 coding sequence is TGTGCCAGCCGGACAACTAGACAGGGGAAAGGGTCTGAAGCTTTCTTT.

This clonotype was seen a few times. This rearrangement joins TRBV28 to TRBJ2-7; unclear D gene. Germline assignment: CDR1 MDHEN and CDR2 SYDVKM. V was shortened by 3 bases and J by 1 base, with 10 bases between the two germline ends. The CDR3 totals 14 residues. Here the CDR3 DNA reads TGTGCCAGCAGTTTGGGTGGGATGTCCTACGAGCAGTACTTC. As protein: CASSLGGMSYEQYF.

The chain has TRBV7-2 and TRBJ1-2, with 9 bases that match TRBD1. CDR1 and CDR2 (germline): SGHTA, FQGNSA. This CDR3 comprises 15 residues. V was pared by 4 bases and J by 4 bases, with 7 bases of the junction left unmatched. The DNA for the CDR3 is TGTGCCAGCAGCTCAACCGGGACAGGGCCCTATGGCTACACCTTC. This codes for CASSSTGTGPYGYTF.

This clonotype was counted ten times or more. This sequence joins TRBV2 and TRBJ1-2; D not resolved. The CDR3 spans 13 residues. Germline V gives CDR1 SNHLY, CDR2 FYNNEI. V lost 8 bases, J lost 4 bases, and 14 bases lay in between. The CDR3 DNA follows: TGTGCCAGCTGCGGCCGGCCTCTCTATGGCTACACCTTC. Its protein is CASCGRPLYGYTF.

This clonotype was counted ten times or more. This chain joins TRBV29-1 and TRBJ1-1, with 8 nucleotides matching TRBD1. This CDR3 is 13 amino acids long. Per the germline V gene, CDR1 is SQVTM and CDR2 is ANQGSEA. Germline trimming cut 4 bases from V and 4 bases from J; bases unmatched to any gene: 5. CDR3 protein: CSVAGTGGTEAFF. DNA of the CDR3: TGCAGCGTTGCTGGGACAGGAGGCACTGAAGCTTTCTTT. The full variable domain, completed using reference TRBV29-1 and TRBJ1-1, is SAVISQKPSRDICQRGTSLTIQCQVDSQVTMMFWYRQQPGQSLTLIATANQGSEATYESGFVIDKFPISRPNLTFSTLTVSNMSPEDSSIYLCSVAGTGGTEAFFGQGTRLTVV.

The rearrangement joins TRBV6-5 to TRBJ1-5; no clear D. V was clipped by 4 bases and J by 2 bases, with 12 bases between them. Germline CDR1 MNHEY, CDR2 SVGAGI. The CDR3 has 15 residues. CDR3 bases: TGTGCCAGCAGTTTGGGAGGAACGGGCAATCAGCCCCAGCATTTT. This translates into CASSLGGTGNQPQHF.

The chain has TRBV18 and TRBJ1-1; no clear D. Per germline, CDR1 KGHSH and CDR2 LQKENI. Trimming took 0 bases from V and 4 from J, leaving 9 bases between them. CDR3 length: 14 amino acids. In DNA, the CDR3 is TGTGCCAGCTCACCACCGGGAGAAAGCACTGAAGCTTTCTTT. It specifies CASSPPGESTEAFF.

This clonotype was recorded many times. This chain links TRBV5-1 with TRBJ1-2, with D uncertain. Germline CDR1 reads SGHRS; CDR2 reads YFSETQ. The V end lost 5 bases, the J end lost 4 bases, and 9 bases lay between the germline ends. The CDR3 spans 12 residues. CDR3 region: CASSPTTYGYTF. The DNA of the CDR3 is TGCGCCAGCAGTCCCACGACCTATGGCTACACCTTC.

J is TRBJ2-1 and V is TRBV5-1, with a possible D match to TRBD2 (6 bases). The length of the CDR3 is 15 residues. Per the germline V gene, CDR1 is SGHRS and CDR2 is YFSETQ. The germline V and J ends were trimmed by 7 bases and 6 bases, with 20 bases remaining between them. In DNA, the CDR3 is TGCGCCAGCTACCTGGGGGGAGGCCAAAGCAATGAGCAGTTCTTC. This gives the protein CASYLGGGQSNEQFF.

V usage is TRBV10-3 and J usage is TRBJ2-2; TRBD2 is a possible D gene (6 bases). The ends were cut back, 7 bases at V and 5 bases at J, with 11 bases in the middle. Looked up from germline, CDR1 is ENHRY and CDR2 is SYGVKD. The CDR3 loop spans 13 amino acids. CDR3 in amino acids: CAIIGGDTGELFF. Here the CDR3 DNA reads TGTGCCATCATAGGCGGGGATACCGGGGAGCTGTTTTTT.

The table lists this clonotype with a few counts. The V and J genes are TRBV20-1 and TRBJ1-1, with no clear D. CDR3 length: 15 residues. The V end was cut by 3 bases, the J end by 0 bases, with 14 bases between. Per germline, CDR1 DFQATT and CDR2 SNEGSKA (reference sequence). The CDR3 DNA reads as TGCAGTGCTAGCCTCTCAGTTAACATGAACACTGAAGCTTTCTTT. Its protein product is CSASLSVNMNTEAFF.

This clonotype was seen at least ten times. This chain joins TRBV5-5 and TRBJ1-3; no clear D. The CDR3 is 16 residues long. The germline V and J ends were trimmed by 2 bases and 0 bases, with 12 bases remaining between them. The germline gives CDR1 SGHKS, CDR2 YYEKEE (reference sequence). The CDR3 loop is CASSLAAQNSGNTIYF. CDR3 in DNA: TGTGCCAGCAGCTTAGCCGCACAAAACTCTGGAAACACCATATATTTT.